Shown below are 6 T cell receptor beta chains from a single sample sequenced in a study of response to subunit inactivated influenza vaccine. TCRdb redid the calling of the RT-PCR reads with MiXCR, one entry per CDR3 protein. The table shows 450,000 to 550,000 distinct CDR3 sequences, with less than 30% occurring only once. Here the sequenced sample was CD4+ T cells sorted from PBMCs, taken roughly 5 days after vaccination. These receptors originate from a man aged 50-59 years who received an inactivated influenza vaccine.

J is TRBJ1-2 and V is TRBV10-3; D may be TRBD1 (6 bases). The V gene's germline CDR1 is ENHRY and CDR2 SYGVKD. The CDR3 is made up of 12 amino acids. Trimming took off 8 bases at V and 4 bases at J, with 11 bases between the two ends. The CDR3 DNA follows: TGTGCCATCGGGGGGGGCACCTATGGCTACACCTTC. Its translation: CAIGGGTYGYTF.

The chain uses TRBV14 and TRBJ2-6; 9 bases are shared with TRBD1. Germline V gene lookup returns CDR1 SGHDN and CDR2 FVKESK. Losses at the gene ends were 0 bases for V and 8 bases for J; bases not matched to a gene: 14. There are 19 residues in the CDR3. CDR3 amino acids: CASSQDPYRGPRGTNVLTF. Written as DNA, the CDR3 is TGTGCCAGCAGCCAAGATCCGTACAGGGGGCCCCGAGGGACCAACGTCCTGACTTTC. Based on the CDR3 plus reference TRBV14 and TRBJ2-6, the full variable domain is EAGVTQFPSHSVIEKGQTVTLRCDPISGHDNLYWYRRVMGKEIKFLLHFVKESKQDESGMPNNRFLAERTGGTYSTLKVQPAELEDSGVYFCASSQDPYRGPRGTNVLTFGAGSRLTVL.

This clonotype was found a few times. The chain recombines TRBV29-1 with TRBJ2-3; 7 positions match TRBD1. Per germline, CDR1 SQVTM and CDR2 ANQGSEA. Trimming removed 8 bases from V and 6 bases from J; junction bases left unmatched: 11. The CDR3 consists of 13 residues. The CDR3 bases are TGCAGCCTGACAGGGCTGGAGTGGGATACGCAGTATTTT. It specifies CSLTGLEWDTQYF.

The sample holds a few counts of this clonotype. The CDR3 spells CASSQYPGRTGELFF. The CDR3 region has the DNA TGTGCCAGCAGTCAATACCCGGGGAGGACCGGGGAGCTGTTTTTT. The chain joins TRBV28 to TRBJ2-2; possibly TRBD2 for D (6 bases). V dropped 5 bases and J dropped 5 bases, with 15 bases sitting between them. In germline, CDR1 is MDHEN, CDR2 SYDVKM. This CDR3 comprises 15 residues.

This clonotype was seen a handful of times. The chain uses TRBV5-1 and TRBJ2-4; unclear D gene. V lost 4 bases, J lost 3 bases, and 11 bases lay in between. This CDR3 is built from 14 residues. The germline V gene has CDR1 SGHRS and CDR2 YFSETQ. CDR3 residues: CASSVGEVKNIQYF. The CDR3 coding sequence is TGCGCCAGCAGCGTTGGAGAAGTCAAAAACATTCAGTACTTC. The complete variable domain, with remaining parts taken from reference TRBV5-1 and TRBJ2-4, reads KAGVTQTPRYLIKTRGQQVTLSCSPISGHRSVSWYQQTPGQGLQFLFEYFSETQRNKGNFPGRFSGRQFSNSRSEMNVSTLELGDSALYLCASSVGEVKNIQYFGAGTRLSVL.

This clonotype has just a few counts. The J gene is TRBJ2-7, the V gene TRBV7-2, with D perhaps matching TRBD1 (6 bases). This CDR3 has 14 amino acids. Germline V gives CDR1 SGHTA, CDR2 FQGNSA. The V and J ends lost 1 base and 5 bases respectively, with 12 bases between them. The CDR3 sequence: CASSLVGASNEQYF. The DNA for the CDR3 is TGTGCCAGCAGCTTAGTGGGGGCTAGCAACGAGCAGTACTTC.